The entry below gives a single T cell receptor (beta chain) sequence along with its context. The antigen this receptor binds is unknown. Base qualities are not provided; no much larger clone lies one nucleotide away. This sample is drawn from a study of blood T cell repertoires in COVID-19 (dated by TCRdb to 2020 to 2022). Background on the whole study: The collaborator samples originated in the United States, Italy and Spain and spanned the acute and convalescent phases of COVID-19. The material from the prospective study consisted of cDNA or gDNA derived from T cells, B-cell-depleted T cells, or PBMCs. Subjects who had been exposed to COVID-19, were actively infected with it, or had recovered from it provided the deeply sampled blood TCRbeta repertoires that made up the dataset. The repertoires were released in a freely available public database intended as a resource for research on the immune response to SARS-CoV-2. Samples came from the ongoing ImmuneRACE study (first 160 participants) plus 1,254 subjects from 6 global collaborators. Nearly every sample came with metadata listing a de-identified subject ID, COVID-19 status, age in years and sex. Where available, HLA class I and class II types were taken from metadata supplied by the sample provider and were not determined by assay-based typing.

What the authors observed across the whole study: How much clinical and demographic metadata was included differed by source and by participant, and the metadata was provided uncurated.

TCRbeta CDR3 regions were amplified from genomic DNA by means of the immunoSEQ Assay, a bias-controlled multiplex PCR. For the original study's pipeline: The number of nucleated cells in each sample was estimated from the amplification of reference gene primers within the assay. To quantify the absolute abundance of each unique TCRbeta CDR3 rearrangement, sequence reads were collapsed and filtered. For each sample, productive Simpson clonality was calculated as the square root of Simpson's diversity index across productive rearrangements. The table was pulled from immuneACCESS by TCRdb, which kept in-frame rearrangements only. Such tables lose some clones; where checked, under half of the loss comes from unresolved V genes, and the rest has no known cause. V and J calls plus clone size are reproduced from that table; the DNA served to infer D and trimming. For this sample the table gives 30,000 to 45,000 clones, of which roughly 78% were detected only once. Around 35% of the sample goes to the ten largest clones.

Whole blood was collected in K2EDTA tubes by collaborating institutions according to the institutions' own protocols. For TCRbeta analysis, collaborators shipped samples in one of three forms: frozen whole blood, isolated PBMCs, or DNA extracted from either of those sample types. The CDR3 runs 15 residues from the cysteine to the phenylalanine. Only the CDR3 DNA stays, 45 bases, in frame from base 1. The germline V end is reduced by 11 bases and the J end by 4 bases; junction bases left unmatched: 11. Taken from the germline V gene, the CDR1 and CDR2 loops are SGHAT and FQNNGV. This receptor was obtained from a man in his fifties or sixties with acute or convalescent COVID-19. The chain is encoded by TRBV11-2 joined to TRBJ2-1, and TRBD2 aligns with 10 junction nucleotides. Input material: peripheral blood. The DNA sequence reads TGTGCCTGCCTTGCCGGGACTAGCGTATACAATGAGCAGTTCTTC. Translated, it gives CACLAGTSVYNEQFF.